The sequence of this TCR beta chain was determined in a study of shared clonotypes between healthy human individuals. Study results and limitations: On the whole, naive subsets had larger estimated richness than memory subsets had. Some clonotypes were shared by all four sorted-subset donors, while others were not shared. The non-shared ones had lower generation probabilities than the shared ones. Incomplete sequencing of sorted subsets was indicated by rarefaction despite large depth.

CCR7-negative CD45RA+ TemRA cells were combined with CD45RO+ cells to form CD8 memory. Profiled with immunoSEQ multiplex PCR; TCRdb holds only in-frame clones, not every one. The table records roughly 720,000 clones, around 90% of them present only once. The V and J ends lost 1 base and 1 base respectively, with 10 bases between them. The CDR3 extends over 15 amino acids. Germline lookup yields CDR1 MGHRA and CDR2 YSYEKL. To note about this clone: Antigen: not known.

The chain employs TRBV4-1 and TRBJ1-1; D gene uncertain. The sequencing input was memory CD8+ T cells from PBMCs. Documented subset: CD45RO+ cells pooled with CCR7-negative TemRA cells. This TCR was sampled from a man younger than 35 in good health. Some clones in this sample may be carry-over from other donors' samples. The CDR3 DNA is TGCGCCAGCAGCCAAGTGGCCCGGGGGAACACTGAAGCTTTCTTT. Translated: CASSQVARGNTEAFF.